A single sample gave rise to the 7 T cell receptor beta chains below, sequenced in a study of CD4 T cells in relation to SARS-CoV-2 and coronaviruses. Some clones are missing from TCRdb's copy, which holds only in-frame ones; the method was immunoSEQ multiplex PCR. Among about 60,000 clones, 90% to 95% were seen once, and the ten largest hold approximately 0.4%. The sequenced sample was naive CD4+ T cells from PBMCs. Subset described: naive CD4+ T cells isolated by negative enrichment. These receptors came from an adult with COVID-19.

The chain uses TRBV9 and TRBJ1-4; TRBD1 might be the D (6 bases). The CDR3 has 16 residues. Trimming pared 4 bases from V and 3 bases from J, leaving 16 bases between. CDR1 SGDLS and CDR2 YYNGEE come from the germline V gene. In nucleotides, the CDR3 is TGTGCCAGCAGCAGAGACGTACAGGGTCCTAATGAAAAACTGTTTTTT. Translation: CASSRDVQGPNEKLFF.

This sequence joins TRBV7-2 and TRBJ2-7; possibly TRBD1 or TRBD2 for D (5 bases each). The CDR3 contains 16 residues. CDR1 and CDR2 from the germline V gene are SGHTA and FQGNSA. With 4 bases removed from V and 1 base from J, the gap between germline ends came to 17 bases. CDR3 nucleotide sequence: TGTGCCAGCAGCTCCGTCCCGGGACGGGGTTCCTACGAGCAGTACTTC. Translation gives CASSSVPGRGSYEQYF.

The rearrangement joins TRBV5-1 to TRBJ2-5, with D perhaps matching TRBD2 (6 bases). V was pared by 3 bases and J by 5 bases, with 14 bases between. The CDR3 is 14 residues long. From germline, CDR1 is SGHRS and CDR2 YFSETQ. The CDR3 DNA reads TGCGCCAGCAGCTGGCAGCGGGTAGAGGAGACCCAGTACTTC. Translation gives CASSWQRVEETQYF.

V gene TRBV9 combines with J gene TRBJ2-3, with D hard to call. CDR1 and CDR2 (germline): SGDLS, YYNGEE. There are 14 residues in the CDR3. The V and J ends lost 0 bases and 2 bases respectively, with 7 bases between them. The CDR3 reads CASSVGIPTDTQYF. As DNA, the CDR3 is TGTGCCAGCAGCGTAGGTATTCCCACAGATACGCAGTATTTT.

The J gene is TRBJ2-3, the V gene TRBV28; no clear D gene. Germline V gene data show CDR1 as MDHEN and CDR2 as SYDVKM. V lost 3 bases and J 4 bases, leaving 14 bases between the germline ends. This CDR3 has 15 amino acids. This CDR3 reads CASSLPSSRADTQYF. In DNA form, the CDR3 reads TGTGCCAGCAGTTTGCCCAGCAGTCGGGCAGATACGCAGTATTTT.

The chain carries TRBV6-5 and TRBJ2-6, with D tentatively TRBD1 (6 bases). CDR3 size: 15 residues. CDR1 is MNHEY and CDR2 is SVGAGI in the germline V gene. Between the trimmed V and J ends, which lost 4 bases and 4 bases, there was a span of 11 bases. The CDR3 DNA follows: TGTGCCAGCAGTTTCAGGGGATCGGGGGCCAACGTCCTGACTTTC. Amino acid sequence: CASSFRGSGANVLTF.

The genes are TRBV19 and TRBJ1-5; D is possibly TRBD1 (5 bases). The CDR3 has 14 amino acids. CDR1 is LNHDA and CDR2 is SQIVND in the germline V gene (reference sequence). Between the trimmed V and J ends, which lost 1 base and 6 bases, there was a span of 10 bases. CDR3 sequence (DNA): TGTGCCAGTAGTATAGCAGGGAGCGGTCAGCCCCAGCATTTT. This gives the protein CASSIAGSGQPQHF.